Included here is one T cell receptor (beta chain) sequence, with context. This specimen comes from a study of shared clonotypes between healthy human individuals. Per germline, CDR1 SGHTA and CDR2 FQGNSA. Trimming shortened V by 2 bases and J by 15 bases, and 17 bases separated the two germline ends. The CDR3 covers 13 residues. Donors included only healthy HIV-negative adults lacking recent acute infections or vaccinations. As handled by the study authors: Junction-only sequences without quality scores were provided by ImmunoSEQ, so filtering was different. Data came from immunoSEQ multiplex PCR; TCRdb stores just in-frame clones and leaves some out. Clonal size and the V and J genes are those of that table, whereas D and trimming came from the DNA. The table has about 960,000 clones, about three quarters seen once.

The clonotype comes from a man younger than 35 in good health. The specimen sequenced was memory CD4+ T cells sorted from blood. The sample's subset: CD45RA-negative fraction. This chain connects TRBV7-2 to TRBJ2-1; D unclear. As DNA, the CDR3 is TGTGCCAGCAGCTTAAGCCTAGACCAATTGCCGTTCTTC. Translation: CASSLSLDQLPFF.